This TCR beta chain was sequenced during a study of sequential checkpoint blockade in melanoma. At the level of the study: TCRbeta immunosequencing was performed on DNA from 75 to 95 pretreatment melanoma tumor samples.

General observations from the study: In arm A, pretreatment tumor clonality was associated with response.

Libraries were prepared by immunoSEQ multiplex PCR; TCRdb keeps only in-frame clonotypes and omits some of them. This sample has tens of thousands of clones, with 32% found just once. The CDR3 is made up of 14 amino acids. The V and J ends lost 7 bases and 2 bases respectively, with 14 bases between them. Germline V gives CDR1 SGHRS, CDR2 YFSETQ. Remarks on this clone: What it binds is unknown.

Regarding treatment: randomized to nivolumab then ipilimumab (arm A) or the reverse (arm B). This material consisted of tumor tissue (inferred from file names), taken from a patient given nivolumab and ipilimumab in sequence. This chain links TRBV5-1 with TRBJ2-3; TRBD2 might be the D (7 bases). The TCR comes from a human donor with melanoma. CDR3 nucleotides: TGCGCCAGCCGGCGGGGGCCTGACACAGATACGCAGTATTTT. This translates into CASRRGPDTDTQYF.